This T cell receptor beta chain was identified during a study of blood T cells in healthy people across ages. This clonotype showed up just a few times. The ends were cut back, 0 bases at V and 3 bases at J, with 9 bases in the middle. The germline gives CDR1 LGHNA, CDR2 YSLEER. The CDR3 has 14 residues. A second PCR of 7 to 11 cycles used a sample-barcoded 5' primer and a J-beta primer mix. TCRdb ran MiXCR on the 5' RACE reads and lists one entry per CDR3 protein. The sample lists approximately 900,000 distinct CDR3 sequences; around 49% were seen once. PBMCs, at least 7 million per sample, were isolated.

The source is a man under 40 in good health. Sequencing was carried out using blood. This sequence joins TRBV4-3 and TRBJ2-7; D perhaps matches TRBD1 (5 bases). The CDR3 sequence is CASSQETGVYEQYF. The CDR3 DNA reads TGCGCCAGCAGCCAAGAAACAGGAGTCTACGAGCAGTACTTC.